This TCR beta chain derives from a study of T-cell reconstitution after alpha-beta-depleted transplantation in children. The authors prepared the TCRbeta library with unique molecular identifiers. Using its own MiXCR run on the PCR reads, TCRdb lists one record per CDR3 protein. This table holds fewer than 120,000 distinct CDR3 sequences, over 9% found once. This CDR3 spans 15 amino acids. Trimming pared 4 bases from V and 0 bases from J, leaving 12 bases between. Germline assignment: CDR1 SQVTM and CDR2 ANQGSEA. This clonotype was counted at least ten times. The sample here was PBMCs from the stem cell graft donor, taken from the stem cell graft. This chain connects TRBV29-1 to TRBJ2-2, with TRBD1 as a possible D gene (6 bases). This TCR derives from a human donor who donated a stem cell graft to a child with acute lymphoblastic leukemia. The CDR3 DNA is TGCAGCGTTGCAAAAGGGGGAACGAACACCGGGGAGCTGTTTTTT. Its translation: CSVAKGGTNTGELFF.